This is a list of T cell receptor beta chains from one sample in a study of T cell repertoires in cytomegalovirus infection. These receptors have no identified antigens. TCRdb recomputed calls from the reads with MiXCR, one row per CDR3 protein. The table has approximately 390,000 distinct CDR3 sequences, about a third seen once. The sample consisted of cultured PBMCs, taken from culture after CMV antigen stimulation. All receptors derive from a human donor in good health (CMV status not recorded). Some clones in this sample may be carry-over from other donors' samples. Each CDR3 is given without its conserved first and last residue.

j_call v_call cdr3_aa
TRBJ1-2 TRBV29-1 SVTAGSYNYGYT
TRBJ1-6 TRBV11-2 ASSLVGPGHRNNSPLH
TRBJ2-3 TRBV6-2/TRBV6-3 ATHLRRDTDTQY
TRBJ1-5 TRBV19 ASSIGVSNQPQH
TRBJ1-2 TRBV4-1 ASSRQDGPNYGYT
TRBJ1-2 TRBV19 ASSIGSAIPANYGYT
TRBJ2-4 TRBV7-4 ASSSYWGEEQY
TRBJ1-4 TRBV4-1 ASSPTGAEGEKLF
TRBJ2-1 TRBV5-4 ASSSLTSAYNEQF
TRBJ2-3 TRBV7-6 ASSFFRGGSTDTQY
TRBJ1-2 TRBV4-1 ASSQVQGAGGYT
TRBJ1-1 TRBV6-1 ASKITGTGGAGTEAF
TRBJ2-7 TRBV7-2 ASSLLEGPYEQY
TRBJ1-1 TRBV9 ASSVGGLGTEAF
TRBJ2-1 TRBV6-2/TRBV6-3 ASSYPTALAGRYNEQF
TRBJ2-1 TRBV5-4 ASSLGGLAGEQF
TRBJ2-3 TRBV28 ASSSAGDHTDTQY
TRBJ2-1 TRBV7-6 ASSSERASGNNEQF
TRBJ2-7 TRBV6-6 ASSYPEGLSSYEQY
TRBJ2-7 TRBV7-8 ASSSKGSGTGVNYEQY
TRBJ1-3 TRBV20-1 SAFQGNGGNTIY
TRBJ1-5 TRBV28 ASSLLGKGQPQH